The clone carrying this T cell receptor beta chain was counted many times. This sample was included in a study of early T cells in non-severe SARS-CoV-2 infection. CDR3 length: 14 residues. CDR1 is SGHTA, CDR2 FQGTGA, per germline. Trimming took 4 bases from V and 4 from J, leaving 12 bases between them. Unique molecular identifiers (one per individual cDNA molecule) were attached. TCRdb used MiXCR to reprocess the 5' RACE reads, holding one entry per CDR3 protein. Of 60,000 to 90,000 distinct CDR3 sequences in the sample, roughly 9.4% were seen once. Material for sequencing was whole blood. This chain links TRBV7-3 with TRBJ2-3; TRBD1 is a possible D gene (5 bases). This TCR derives from an adult who was a healthcare worker with PCR-confirmed SARS-CoV-2 infection or an uninfected control (not recorded which). The CDR3 is CASSSSAGPDTQYF. CDR3 bases: TGTGCCAGCAGCTCGTCGGCAGGGCCAGATACGCAGTATTTT.